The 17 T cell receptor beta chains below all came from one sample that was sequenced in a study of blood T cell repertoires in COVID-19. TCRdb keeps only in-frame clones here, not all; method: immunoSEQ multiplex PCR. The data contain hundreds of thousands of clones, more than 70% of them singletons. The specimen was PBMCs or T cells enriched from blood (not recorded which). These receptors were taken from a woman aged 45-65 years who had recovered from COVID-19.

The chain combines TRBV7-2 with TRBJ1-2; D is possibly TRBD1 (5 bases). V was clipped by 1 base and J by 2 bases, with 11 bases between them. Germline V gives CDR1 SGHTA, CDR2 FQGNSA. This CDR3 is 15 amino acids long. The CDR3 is CASSLEGSGNYGYTF. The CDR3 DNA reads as TGTGCCAGCAGCTTAGAAGGGTCAGGGAACTATGGCTACACCTTC.

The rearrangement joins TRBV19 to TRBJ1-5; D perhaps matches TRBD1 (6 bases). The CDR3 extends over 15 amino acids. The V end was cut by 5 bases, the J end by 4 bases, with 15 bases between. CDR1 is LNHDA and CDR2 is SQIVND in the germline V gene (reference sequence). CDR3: CASSPIPTGNQPQHF. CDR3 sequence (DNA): TGTGCCAGTAGTCCCATCCCAACAGGGAATCAGCCCCAGCATTTT.

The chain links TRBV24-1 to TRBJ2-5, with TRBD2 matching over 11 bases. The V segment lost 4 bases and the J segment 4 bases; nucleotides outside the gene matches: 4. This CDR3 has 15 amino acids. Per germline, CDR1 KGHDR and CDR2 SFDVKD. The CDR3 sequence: CATSEHGLAGETQYF. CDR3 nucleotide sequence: TGTGCCACCAGTGAACACGGACTAGCGGGAGAGACCCAGTACTTC.

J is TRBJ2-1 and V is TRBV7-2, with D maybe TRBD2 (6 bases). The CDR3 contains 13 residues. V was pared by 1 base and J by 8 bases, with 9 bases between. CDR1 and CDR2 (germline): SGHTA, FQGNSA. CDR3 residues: CASSLVREDEQFF. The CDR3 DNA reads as TGTGCCAGCAGCTTAGTCAGGGAGGATGAGCAGTTCTTC.

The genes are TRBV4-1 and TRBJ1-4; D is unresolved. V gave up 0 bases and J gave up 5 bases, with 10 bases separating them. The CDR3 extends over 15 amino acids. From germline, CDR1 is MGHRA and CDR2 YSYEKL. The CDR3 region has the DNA TGCGCCAGCAGCCAAGATCGTGCCGGGAATGAAAAACTGTTTTTT. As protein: CASSQDRAGNEKLFF.

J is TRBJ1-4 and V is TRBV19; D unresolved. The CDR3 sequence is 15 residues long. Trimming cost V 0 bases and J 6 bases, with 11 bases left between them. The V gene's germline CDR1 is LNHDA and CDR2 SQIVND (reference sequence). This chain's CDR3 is CASSIDHTEYEKLFF. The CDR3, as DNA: TGTGCCAGTAGTATAGATCACACAGAGTATGAAAAACTGTTTTTT.

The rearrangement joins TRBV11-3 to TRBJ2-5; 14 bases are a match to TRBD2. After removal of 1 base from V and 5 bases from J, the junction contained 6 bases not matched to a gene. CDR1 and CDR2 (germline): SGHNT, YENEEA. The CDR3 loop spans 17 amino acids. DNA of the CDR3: TGTGCCAGCAGCTTAGGGGGACTAGCGGGAGATCGTGAGACCCAGTACTTC. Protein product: CASSLGGLAGDRETQYF. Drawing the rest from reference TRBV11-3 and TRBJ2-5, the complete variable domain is EAGVVQSPRYKIIEKKQPVAFWCNPISGHNTLYWYLQNLGQGPELLIRYENEEAVDDSQLPKDRFSAERLKGVDSTLKIQPAELGDSAVYLCASSLGGLAGDRETQYFGPGTRLLVL.

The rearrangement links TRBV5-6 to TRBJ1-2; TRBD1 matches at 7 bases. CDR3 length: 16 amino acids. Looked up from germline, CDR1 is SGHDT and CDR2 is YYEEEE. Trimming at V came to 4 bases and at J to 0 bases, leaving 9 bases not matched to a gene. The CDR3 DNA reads TGTGCCAGCAGCGCAAACAGGGGACCCGCTAACTATGGCTACACCTTC. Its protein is CASSANRGPANYGYTF.

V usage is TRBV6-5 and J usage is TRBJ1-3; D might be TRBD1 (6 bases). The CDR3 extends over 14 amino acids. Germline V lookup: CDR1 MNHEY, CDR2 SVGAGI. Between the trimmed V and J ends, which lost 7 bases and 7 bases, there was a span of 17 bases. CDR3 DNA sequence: TGTGCCAGCAATACGGGACAACGTGAGAACACCATATATTTT. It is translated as CASNTGQRENTIYF.

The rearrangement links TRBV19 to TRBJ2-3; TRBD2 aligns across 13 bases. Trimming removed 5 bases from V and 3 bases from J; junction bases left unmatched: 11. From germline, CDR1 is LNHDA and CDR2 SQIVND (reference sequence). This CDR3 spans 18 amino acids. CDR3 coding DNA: TGTGCCAGTAGTGCCGGACTAGCGGGAGTAAAGATTACAGATACGCAGTATTTT. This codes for CASSAGLAGVKITDTQYF.

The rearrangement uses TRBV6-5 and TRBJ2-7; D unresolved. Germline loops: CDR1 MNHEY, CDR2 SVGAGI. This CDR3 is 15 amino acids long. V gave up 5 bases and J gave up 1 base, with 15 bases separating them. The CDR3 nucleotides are TGTGCCAGCAGTCTCTTCGCACGAGATTCCTACGAGCAGTACTTC. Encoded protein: CASSLFARDSYEQYF.

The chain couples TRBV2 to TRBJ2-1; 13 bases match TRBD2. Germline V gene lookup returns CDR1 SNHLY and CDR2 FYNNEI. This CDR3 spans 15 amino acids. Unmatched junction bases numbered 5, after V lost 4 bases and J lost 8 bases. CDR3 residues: CASSGGLAGTYEQFF. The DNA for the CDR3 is TGTGCCAGCAGTGGGGGACTAGCGGGAACCTATGAGCAGTTCTTC.

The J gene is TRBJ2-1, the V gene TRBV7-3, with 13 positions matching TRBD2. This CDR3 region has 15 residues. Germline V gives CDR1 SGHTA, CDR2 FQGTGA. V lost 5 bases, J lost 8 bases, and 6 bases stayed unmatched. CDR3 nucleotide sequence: TGTGCCAGCAGCCGAACTAGCGGGGGGGCTTATGAGCAGTTCTTC. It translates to CASSRTSGGAYEQFF.

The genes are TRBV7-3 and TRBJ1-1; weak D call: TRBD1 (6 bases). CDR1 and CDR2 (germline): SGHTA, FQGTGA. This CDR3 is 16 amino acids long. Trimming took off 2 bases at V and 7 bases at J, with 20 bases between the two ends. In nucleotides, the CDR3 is TGTGCCAGCAGCTTACTTATTCGGCAGGGAGGGGGTGAAGCTTTCTTT. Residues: CASSLLIRQGGGEAFF. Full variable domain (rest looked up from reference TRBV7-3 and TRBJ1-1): GAGVSQTPSNKVTEKGKYVELRCDPISGHTALYWYRQSLGQGPEFLIYFQGTGAADDSGLPNDRFFAVRPEGSVSTLKIQRTERGDSAVYLCASSLLIRQGGGEAFFGQGTRLTVV.

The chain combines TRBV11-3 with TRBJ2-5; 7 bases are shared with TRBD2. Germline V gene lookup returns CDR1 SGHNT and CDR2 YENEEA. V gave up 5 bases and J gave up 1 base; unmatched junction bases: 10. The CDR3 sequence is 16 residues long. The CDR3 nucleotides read TGTGCCAGCAGCCGAAGGACCGGGGGGTTCCAAGAGACCCAGTACTTC. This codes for CASSRRTGGFQETQYF.

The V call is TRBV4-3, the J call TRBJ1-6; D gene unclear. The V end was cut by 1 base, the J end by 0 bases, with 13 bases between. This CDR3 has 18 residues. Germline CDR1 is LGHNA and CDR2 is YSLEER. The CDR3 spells CASSQAIRLDSYNSPLHF. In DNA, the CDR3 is TGCGCCAGCAGCCAAGCCATTCGGCTAGACTCCTATAATTCACCCCTCCACTTT.

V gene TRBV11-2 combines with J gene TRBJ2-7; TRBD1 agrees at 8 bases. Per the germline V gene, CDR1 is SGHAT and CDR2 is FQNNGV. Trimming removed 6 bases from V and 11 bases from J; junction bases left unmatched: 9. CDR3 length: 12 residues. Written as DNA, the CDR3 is TGTGCCAGCAGACTGACAGGGGCCCGGGAGTACTTC. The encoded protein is CASRLTGAREYF.